This is a list of T cell receptor beta chains from one sample in a study of neurological immune-mediated disorders. TCRdb fed the 5' RACE reads into MiXCR, producing one record per CDR3 protein. The sample has some 20,000 distinct CDR3 sequences, 6.5% to 9% seen once. Sequencing used CD8+ T cells from blood. The receptors stem from a woman between 25 and 40 years old with HTLV-1-associated myelopathy (HAM/TSP). Each CDR3 is given with its conserved first and last residue. D genes are given only for firm matches. Not all rows give a size; the values are once, few, many and, for expanded clones, a class.

D gene: .; clone size: many; J gene: TRBJ2-3; CDR3 length: 13; V gene: TRBV29-1; CDR3 protein: CMIRVTGSDTQYF; CDR3 DNA: TGTATGATCAGGGTCACGGGTTCAGATACGCAGTATTTT
D gene: TRBD2; clone size: many; J gene: TRBJ2-3; CDR3 length: 17; V gene: TRBV12-3/TRBV12-4; CDR3 protein: CASSKTSGGVSTDTQYF; CDR3 DNA: TGTGCCAGCAGTAAGACTAGCGGGGGAGTATCCACAGATACGCAGTATTTT
D gene: .; clone size: .; J gene: TRBJ1-1; CDR3 length: 13; V gene: TRBV7-6; CDR3 protein: CASSRTGNTEAFF; CDR3 DNA: TGTGCCAGCAGTCGGACGGGGAACACTGAAGCTTTCTTT
D gene: .; clone size: many; J gene: TRBJ2-7; CDR3 length: 15; V gene: TRBV5-1; CDR3 protein: CASSLAGLGTYEQYF; CDR3 DNA: TGCGCCAGCAGCTTGGCGGGACTGGGGACCTACGAGCAGTACTTC
D gene: TRBD2; clone size: .; J gene: TRBJ2-3; CDR3 length: 15; V gene: TRBV10-2; CDR3 protein: CASSVLAGSTDTQYF; CDR3 DNA: TGCGCCAGCAGTGTGTTAGCGGGGTCCACAGATACGCAGTATTTT
D gene: .; clone size: .; J gene: TRBJ1-1; CDR3 length: 13; V gene: TRBV6-4; CDR3 protein: CASSDGANTEAFF; CDR3 DNA: TGTGCCAGCAGTGACGGGGCGAACACTGAAGCTTTCTTT
D gene: TRBD2; clone size: many; J gene: TRBJ2-1; CDR3 length: 14; V gene: TRBV15; CDR3 protein: CATRDGGAYNEQFF; CDR3 DNA: TGTGCCACCAGAGACGGGGGGGCCTACAATGAGCAGTTCTTC
D gene: .; clone size: many; J gene: TRBJ1-3; CDR3 length: 14; V gene: TRBV9; CDR3 protein: CASRSGLSGNTIYF; CDR3 DNA: TGTGCCAGCAGATCGGGACTCTCTGGAAACACCATATATTTT
D gene: .; clone size: many; J gene: TRBJ1-2; CDR3 length: 17; V gene: TRBV5-1; CDR3 protein: CASSSPGSGGSNYGYTF; CDR3 DNA: TGCGCCAGCAGCTCACCTGGTTCCGGCGGATCTAACTATGGCTACACCTTC
D gene: .; clone size: medium-sized; J gene: TRBJ1-2; CDR3 length: 14; V gene: TRBV20-1; CDR3 protein: CSARLGGIDYGYTF; CDR3 DNA: TGCAGTGCCCGTTTGGGGGGGATTGACTATGGCTACACCTTC
D gene: .; clone size: medium-sized; J gene: TRBJ1-4; CDR3 length: 15; V gene: TRBV15; CDR3 protein: CATSRDTMVREKLFF; CDR3 DNA: TGTGCCACCAGCAGAGATACGATGGTGCGTGAAAAACTGTTTTTT
D gene: TRBD1; clone size: many; J gene: TRBJ1-2; CDR3 length: 18; V gene: TRBV27; CDR3 protein: CASSLLPDRAAGNYGYTF; CDR3 DNA: TGTGCCAGCAGTTTACTTCCGGACAGGGCCGCTGGTAACTATGGCTACACCTTC
D gene: .; clone size: many; J gene: TRBJ1-1; CDR3 length: 15; V gene: TRBV11-3; CDR3 protein: CASSLVRELTTEAFF; CDR3 DNA: TGTGCCAGCAGCTTAGTAAGAGAGCTGACCACTGAAGCTTTCTTT
D gene: .; clone size: many; J gene: TRBJ2-2; CDR3 length: 14; V gene: TRBV5-1; CDR3 protein: CASSLDLGAGELFF; CDR3 DNA: TGCGCCAGCAGCTTGGATTTGGGGGCGGGGGAGCTGTTTTTT
D gene: .; clone size: many; J gene: TRBJ1-1; CDR3 length: 17; V gene: TRBV7-9; CDR3 protein: CASSLVGWGSMNTEAFF; CDR3 DNA: TGTGCCAGCAGCTTAGTGGGGTGGGGGTCCATGAACACTGAAGCTTTCTTT
D gene: .; clone size: many; J gene: TRBJ2-1; CDR3 length: 14; V gene: TRBV20-1; CDR3 protein: CSALSLVGLNEQFF; CDR3 DNA: TGCAGTGCTCTAAGTCTAGTTGGACTCAATGAGCAGTTCTTC
D gene: TRBD2; clone size: many; J gene: TRBJ2-7; CDR3 length: 16; V gene: TRBV20-1; CDR3 protein: CSASSKSGLGVHEQYF; CDR3 DNA: TGCAGTGCTAGTTCCAAATCGGGACTAGGGGTCCACGAGCAGTACTTC
D gene: .; clone size: many; J gene: TRBJ2-1; CDR3 length: 16; V gene: TRBV7-8; CDR3 protein: CASSLGGGLHYNEQFF; CDR3 DNA: TGTGCCAGCAGCTTAGGTGGGGGGCTGCACTACAATGAGCAGTTCTTC
D gene: TRBD1; clone size: many; J gene: TRBJ2-1; CDR3 length: 16; V gene: TRBV7-9; CDR3 protein: CASSQPPRGTGNEQFF; CDR3 DNA: TGTGCCAGCAGCCAGCCACCCAGGGGGACGGGCAATGAGCAGTTCTTC
D gene: .; clone size: many; J gene: TRBJ2-3; CDR3 length: 13; V gene: TRBV5-1; CDR3 protein: CASSNLPPDTQYF; CDR3 DNA: TGCGCCAGCAGCAACCTACCCCCAGATACGCAGTATTTT
D gene: .; clone size: many; J gene: TRBJ2-2; CDR3 length: 15; V gene: TRBV5-6; CDR3 protein: CANSSDTRNTGELFF; CDR3 DNA: TGTGCCAACAGCTCTGACACCAGGAACACCGGGGAGCTGTTTTTT
D gene: .; clone size: many; J gene: TRBJ1-2; CDR3 length: 15; V gene: TRBV6-5; CDR3 protein: CASSYDRNRDYGYTF; CDR3 DNA: TGTGCCAGCAGTTACGACAGGAACCGTGACTATGGCTACACCTTC
D gene: .; clone size: medium-sized; J gene: TRBJ1-1; CDR3 length: 14; V gene: TRBV5-1; CDR3 protein: CASSLVGGQSEAFF; CDR3 DNA: TGCGCCAGCAGCTTGGTTGGGGGGCAGTCTGAAGCTTTCTTT
D gene: TRBD1; clone size: medium-sized; J gene: TRBJ1-1; CDR3 length: 11; V gene: TRBV29-1; CDR3 protein: CSVDPQGRAFF; CDR3 DNA: TGCAGCGTTGACCCACAGGGGAGAGCTTTCTTT
D gene: .; clone size: many; J gene: TRBJ2-7; CDR3 length: 14; V gene: TRBV18; CDR3 protein: CASSPRDRLNEQYF; CDR3 DNA: TGTGCCAGCTCACCGCGGGACAGATTAAACGAGCAGTACTTC
D gene: TRBD2; clone size: many; J gene: TRBJ2-3; CDR3 length: 15; V gene: TRBV10-3; CDR3 protein: CAISDLAGHTTTQYF; CDR3 DNA: TGTGCCATCAGTGATCTAGCGGGCCATACCACGACGCAGTATTTT
D gene: TRBD1; clone size: many; J gene: TRBJ2-2; CDR3 length: 15; V gene: TRBV10-3; CDR3 protein: CATDRGMANTGELFF; CDR3 DNA: TGTGCCACGGACAGGGGGATGGCGAACACCGGGGAGCTGTTTTTT
D gene: .; clone size: many; J gene: TRBJ2-1; CDR3 length: 14; V gene: TRBV29-1; CDR3 protein: CSVVKPLWSDEQFF; CDR3 DNA: TGCAGCGTTGTAAAGCCCCTTTGGAGCGATGAGCAGTTCTTC
D gene: TRBD2; clone size: few; J gene: TRBJ2-1; CDR3 length: 15; V gene: TRBV20-1; CDR3 protein: CSALWRGGIVNEQFF; CDR3 DNA: TGCAGTGCCCTGTGGCGGGGGGGGATTGTAAATGAGCAGTTCTTC
D gene: .; clone size: many; J gene: TRBJ1-1; CDR3 length: 16; V gene: TRBV6-5; CDR3 protein: CASSHAREEGGTEAFF; CDR3 DNA: TGTGCCAGCAGCCACGCCAGGGAGGAGGGGGGCACTGAAGCTTTCTTT
D gene: .; clone size: many; J gene: TRBJ2-1; CDR3 length: 16; V gene: TRBV4-2; CDR3 protein: CASSEGEADSAHEQFF; CDR3 DNA: TGTGCCAGCAGCGAAGGGGAAGCGGACAGTGCCCATGAGCAGTTCTTC
D gene: .; clone size: many; J gene: TRBJ2-7; CDR3 length: 15; V gene: TRBV20-1; CDR3 protein: CSARDPLRDNYEQYF; CDR3 DNA: TGCAGTGCTAGAGATCCCCTCCGGGACAACTACGAGCAGTACTTC
D gene: .; clone size: many; J gene: TRBJ1-1; CDR3 length: 15; V gene: TRBV29-1; CDR3 protein: CSVEDRGGGGTEAFF; CDR3 DNA: TGCAGCGTTGAAGATCGGGGAGGCGGAGGGACTGAAGCTTTCTTT
D gene: .; clone size: many; J gene: TRBJ1-1; CDR3 length: 13; V gene: TRBV4-1; CDR3 protein: CASSQDSGDEAFF; CDR3 DNA: TGCGCCAGCAGCCAAGATAGCGGAGATGAAGCTTTCTTT
D gene: .; clone size: many; J gene: TRBJ1-1; CDR3 length: 14; V gene: TRBV29-1; CDR3 protein: CSVETGASYTEAFF; CDR3 DNA: TGCAGCGTTGAAACCGGTGCCTCCTACACTGAAGCTTTCTTT
D gene: TRBD1; clone size: many; J gene: TRBJ2-7; CDR3 length: 15; V gene: TRBV5-1; CDR3 protein: CASSWGQGPSYEQYF; CDR3 DNA: TGCGCCAGCAGCTGGGGACAGGGACCCTCCTACGAGCAGTACTTC
D gene: TRBD1; clone size: many; J gene: TRBJ2-3; CDR3 length: 15; V gene: TRBV27; CDR3 protein: CASSLSGQGTDTQYF; CDR3 DNA: TGTGCCAGCAGTCTATCCGGACAGGGCACAGATACGCAGTATTTT
D gene: TRBD2; clone size: many; J gene: TRBJ2-3; CDR3 length: 15; V gene: TRBV25-1; CDR3 protein: CASSEGSGDTDTQYF; CDR3 DNA: TGTGCCAGCAGTGAAGGGAGCGGGGACACAGATACGCAGTATTTT
D gene: TRBD2; clone size: many; J gene: TRBJ2-7; CDR3 length: 14; V gene: TRBV29-1; CDR3 protein: CSVELAGGIYEQYF; CDR3 DNA: TGCAGCGTTGAACTAGCGGGGGGGATCTACGAGCAGTACTTC
D gene: .; clone size: many; J gene: TRBJ2-1; CDR3 length: 20; V gene: TRBV5-1; CDR3 protein: CASSPPFRIEGRNWVNEQFF; CDR3 DNA: TGCGCCAGCAGCCCCCCCTTTCGCATAGAGGGAAGGAATTGGGTCAATGAGCAGTTCTTC
D gene: .; clone size: .; J gene: TRBJ2-3; CDR3 length: 15; V gene: TRBV6-6; CDR3 protein: CASSYWSYFTDTQYF; CDR3 DNA: TGTGCCAGCAGTTACTGGTCCTATTTCACCGATACGCAGTATTTT
D gene: TRBD2; clone size: many; J gene: TRBJ2-7; CDR3 length: 15; V gene: TRBV6-5; CDR3 protein: CASSTAPGTSNEQYF; CDR3 DNA: TGTGCCAGCAGTACCGCCCCAGGGACTAGCAACGAGCAGTACTTC
D gene: .; clone size: many; J gene: TRBJ1-2; CDR3 length: 13; V gene: TRBV6-4; CDR3 protein: CASSDGPAGGYTF; CDR3 DNA: TGTGCCAGCAGTGATGGACCCGCGGGTGGCTACACCTTC
D gene: TRBD1; clone size: .; J gene: TRBJ2-7; CDR3 length: 18; V gene: TRBV7-9; CDR3 protein: CASQNTQRQGSLSYEQYF; CDR3 DNA: TGTGCCAGCCAAAATACCCAAAGACAGGGGTCCCTCTCCTACGAGCAGTACTTC
D gene: TRBD1; clone size: many; J gene: TRBJ2-7; CDR3 length: 14; V gene: TRBV5-1; CDR3 protein: CASSSDRGTYEQYF; CDR3 DNA: TGCGCCAGCAGCTCGGACAGGGGAACCTACGAGCAGTACTTC
D gene: .; clone size: .; J gene: TRBJ2-2; CDR3 length: 12; V gene: TRBV20-1; CDR3 protein: CSARENTGELFF; CDR3 DNA: TGCAGTGCTAGGGAAAACACCGGGGAGCTGTTTTTT
D gene: TRBD1; clone size: many; J gene: TRBJ2-6; CDR3 length: 17; V gene: TRBV6-1; CDR3 protein: CASSGPPGGVGANVLTF; CDR3 DNA: TGTGCCAGCAGTGGCCCCCCAGGGGGCGTTGGGGCCAACGTCCTGACTTTC
D gene: TRBD2; clone size: many; J gene: TRBJ2-7; CDR3 length: 18; V gene: TRBV7-9; CDR3 protein: CASSSPRLAGGRSYEQYF; CDR3 DNA: TGTGCCAGCAGCTCCCCCAGACTAGCGGGGGGGCGCTCCTACGAGCAGTACTTC